The 2 T cell receptor beta chains listed next were all sequenced from one sample in a study of blood T cell repertoires in COVID-19. Data came from immunoSEQ multiplex PCR; TCRdb stores just in-frame clones and leaves some out. The sample includes approximately 75,000 clones, less than 85% of them seen just once. The specimen was peripheral blood. These receptors came from a human donor with acute or convalescent COVID-19. The donor label of this sample is uncertain.

The genes are TRBV6-5 and TRBJ1-1; D not resolved. In germline, CDR1 is MNHEY, CDR2 SVGAGI. The CDR3 has 12 residues. V gave up 5 bases and J gave up 3 bases, with 7 bases separating them. CDR3 nucleotide sequence: TGTGCCAGCAGTCGCCGGGACACTGAAGCTTTCTTT. This encodes CASSRRDTEAFF.

The chain recombines TRBV19 with TRBJ2-5, with 7 bases that match TRBD1. The CDR3 consists of 14 residues. CDR1 and CDR2 from the germline V gene are LNHDA and SQIVND (reference sequence). Trimming removed 5 bases from V and 1 base from J; junction bases left unmatched: 4. The CDR3 nucleotides read TGTGCCAGTAGTCAACAGGGGTTCCAAGAGACCCAGTACTTC. This encodes CASSQQGFQETQYF. The full variable domain, completed using reference TRBV19 and TRBJ2-5, is DGGITQSPKYLFRKEGQNVTLSCEQNLNHDAMYWYRQDPGQGLRLIYYSQIVNDFQKGDIAEGYSVSREKKESFPLTVTSAQKNPTAFYLCASSQQGFQETQYFGPGTRLLVL.